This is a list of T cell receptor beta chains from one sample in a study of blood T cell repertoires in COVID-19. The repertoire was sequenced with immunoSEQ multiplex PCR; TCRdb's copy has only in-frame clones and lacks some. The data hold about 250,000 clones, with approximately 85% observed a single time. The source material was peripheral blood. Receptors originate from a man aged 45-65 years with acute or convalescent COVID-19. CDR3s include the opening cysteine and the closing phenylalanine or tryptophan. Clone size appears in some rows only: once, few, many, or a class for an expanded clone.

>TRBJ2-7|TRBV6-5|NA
CASRDTGSWNEQYF
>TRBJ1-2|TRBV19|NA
CASSMNTISNYGYTF
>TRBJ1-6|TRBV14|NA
CASSQVSGGHSPLHF
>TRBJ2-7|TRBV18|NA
CASSRTSGRASEQYF
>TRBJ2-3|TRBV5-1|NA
CASSISGGNVQGTQYF
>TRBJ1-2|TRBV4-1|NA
CASSLTPGQGEDYTF
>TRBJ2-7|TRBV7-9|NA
CASSHVVQGAYEQYF
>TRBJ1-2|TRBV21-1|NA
CASSKDYRDREANYGYTF
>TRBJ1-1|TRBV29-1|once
CSVDFRGGDEAFF
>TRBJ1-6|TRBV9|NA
CASSSAGTGTSPLHF
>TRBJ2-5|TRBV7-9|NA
CASSLALYSGTQETQYF
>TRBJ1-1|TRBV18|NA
CASQAEGGVNTEAFF
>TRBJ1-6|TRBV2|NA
CASRPLNTGGSPLHF
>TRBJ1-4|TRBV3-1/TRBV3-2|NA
CASSQDRIATNEKLFF
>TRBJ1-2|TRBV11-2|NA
CASSPGGGRGYTF
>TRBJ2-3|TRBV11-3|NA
CASSSLSGVLTDTQYF
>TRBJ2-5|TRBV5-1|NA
CASRTGTGNRAQYF
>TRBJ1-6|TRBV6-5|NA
CASSYPPTFYNSPLHF
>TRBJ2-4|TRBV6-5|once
CASRVQGFGNIQYF
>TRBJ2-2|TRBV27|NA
CASSSTQGVAGIIGELFF
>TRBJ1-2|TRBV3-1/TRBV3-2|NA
CASSHGVSRYGYTF
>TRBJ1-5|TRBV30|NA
CAWSGAGPQHF
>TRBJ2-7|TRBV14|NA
CASSQGGITYEQYF
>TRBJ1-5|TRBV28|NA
CASSLETGSDPQHF
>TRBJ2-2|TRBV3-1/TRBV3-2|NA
CASSQDSQGYTGELFF
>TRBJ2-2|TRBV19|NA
CATSGTGGPGELFF
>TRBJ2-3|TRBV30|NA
CAWTGLAGVPYSTDTQYF
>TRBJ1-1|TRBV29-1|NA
CSVGRGAQRVNTEAFF
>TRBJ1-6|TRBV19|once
CASNSVGGRYNSPLHF
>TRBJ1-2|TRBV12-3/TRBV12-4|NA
CASSLQGPGYTF
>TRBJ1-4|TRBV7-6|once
CASSLDRDGQLFF
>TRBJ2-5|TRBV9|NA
CASSVAEGAPGTQYF
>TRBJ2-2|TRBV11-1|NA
CASSRTGELFF
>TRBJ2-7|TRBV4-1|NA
CASSQVTGSYEQYF
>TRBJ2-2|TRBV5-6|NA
CASSLQENTGELFF
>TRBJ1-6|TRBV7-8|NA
CASSPGEAINSPLHF
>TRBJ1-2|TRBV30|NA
CACPWGEGYTF
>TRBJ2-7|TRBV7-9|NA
CASSLGQLYEQYF
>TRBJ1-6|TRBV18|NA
CASSPTGLDSYNSPLHF
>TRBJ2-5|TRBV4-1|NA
CASSQDQHYGDRGFKETQYF
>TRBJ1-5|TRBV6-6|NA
CASSLDNQPQHF
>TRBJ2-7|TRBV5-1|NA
CASSPEGETYEQYF
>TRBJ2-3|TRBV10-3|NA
CAIRLGQTSTDTQYF
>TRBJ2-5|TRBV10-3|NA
CAISEDYRRTQYF
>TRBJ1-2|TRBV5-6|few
CASSLSRGWDGYTF
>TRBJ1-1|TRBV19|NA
CASSTGQDNTEAFF
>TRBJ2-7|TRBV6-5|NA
CASSYSGTYAYEQYF
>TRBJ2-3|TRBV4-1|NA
CASSLRTDIPTDTQYF
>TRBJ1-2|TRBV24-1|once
CATSDSRGNNYGYTF
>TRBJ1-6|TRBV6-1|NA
CASTGEYNSPLHF
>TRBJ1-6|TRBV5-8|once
CASSPRTGGNSPLHF